This passage covers 21 T cell receptor beta chains from one sample sequenced in a study of naive and memory T cell subsets. Study results and limitations: A few larger clonotypes appeared in naive repertoires, especially CD8, possibly memory cells re-expressing CD45RA.

The beta constant-region primer was an equimolar mix of two oligonucleotides covering TRBC1 and TRBC2. Ligated cDNA was amplified by four rounds of PCR with nested alpha and beta constant-region primers and SP2. TCRdb independently ran MiXCR on the UMI-ligation and nested PCR reads; one entry per CDR3 protein. Found here are approximately 90,000 distinct CDR3 sequences, 11% of them singletons; the top ten hold more than 0.11%. Which antigens these TCRs recognize remains unknown. Input material: naive CD4+ T cells from blood. These receptors originate from a human donor in good health.

At least ten counts were recorded for this clonotype. A read error may produce the germline difference seen at one junction end. The CDR3, as DNA: TGCGCCAGCAGCTCCAACAATGAGCAGTTCTTC. This gives the protein CASSSNNEQFF. V gene TRBV5-1 combines with J gene TRBJ2-1; D ambiguous. CDR1 SGHRS and CDR2 YFSETQ come from the germline V gene. CDR3 size: 11 residues.

This clonotype was found a few times. The chain links TRBV11-1 to TRBJ1-1; D might be TRBD1 (5 bases). The germline CDR1 and CDR2 sequences are SGHAT and FQDESV (reference sequence). This CDR3 comprises 15 residues. The V end was cut by 5 bases, the J end by 0 bases, with 13 bases between. In nucleotides, the CDR3 is TGTGCCAGCAGCACCCGACAGATCGTGAACACTGAAGCTTTCTTT. Protein product: CASSTRQIVNTEAFF.

This clonotype was counted between two and nine times. The J gene is TRBJ2-5, the V gene TRBV5-1, with a possible D match to TRBD2 (6 bases). The length of the CDR3 is 14 residues. The V and J ends lost 0 bases and 1 base respectively, with 7 bases between them. Per germline, CDR1 SGHRS and CDR2 YFSETQ. CDR3 in amino acids: CASSLAGLQETQYF. CDR3 bases: TGCGCCAGCAGCTTGGCGGGACTCCAAGAGACCCAGTACTTC. The complete variable domain, with remaining parts taken from reference TRBV5-1 and TRBJ2-5, reads KAGVTQTPRYLIKTRGQQVTLSCSPISGHRSVSWYQQTPGQGLQFLFEYFSETQRNKGNFPGRFSGRQFSNSRSEMNVSTLELGDSALYLCASSLAGLQETQYFGPGTRLLVL.

This clonotype was recorded at least ten times. The chain has TRBV7-2 and TRBJ1-6, with 8 nucleotides matching TRBD1. This CDR3 comprises 16 residues. With 5 bases clipped from V and 7 bases from J, the junction kept 10 bases outside the gene matches. Germline V CDR1 and CDR2: SGHTA, FQGNSA. This CDR3 reads CASSILPGTGNSPLHF. The DNA of the CDR3 is TGTGCCAGCAGCATACTCCCCGGGACAGGAAATTCACCCCTCCACTTT. Drawing the rest from reference TRBV7-2 and TRBJ1-6, the complete variable domain is GAGVSQSPSNKVTEKGKDVELRCDPISGHTALYWYRQSLGQGLEFLIYFQGNSAPDKSGLPSDRFSAERTGGSVSTLTIQRTQQEDSAVYLCASSILPGTGNSPLHFGNGTRLTVT.

A single count supports this clonotype. The chain links TRBV7-2 to TRBJ2-1, with D perhaps TRBD1 or TRBD2 (7 bases each). CDR1 and CDR2 from the germline V gene are SGHTA and FQGNSA. The ends were cut back, 8 bases at V and 5 bases at J, with 16 bases in the middle. This CDR3 spans 14 amino acids. CDR3 sequence reads: CASGRDSQNNEQFF. The CDR3 DNA reads as TGTGCCAGCGGGAGGGACAGCCAAAACAATGAGCAGTTCTTC.

The chain is built from TRBV24-1 and TRBJ2-5; weak D call: TRBD2 (5 bases). The germline V gene encodes CDR1 KGHDR and CDR2 SFDVKD. The CDR3 runs 16 residues. V lost 2 bases and J 2 bases, leaving 14 bases between the germline ends. The CDR3 DNA is TGTGCCACCAGTGATTCCAATGGACTTCAACAAGAGACCCAGTACTTC. Translating it yields CATSDSNGLQQETQYF.

The chain has TRBV3-2 and TRBJ1-4; no DNA check was done on the table's D call, TRBD1. TRBV3-2 is tagged as a pseudogene. The CDR3 has 15 amino acids. This CDR3 is CASSHPRQGPEKLFF. The CDR3 coding sequence is TGTGCCAGCAGCCATCCGCGACAGGGACCCGAAAAACTGTTTTTT.

CDR3 sequence: CASSIPGQPFGETQYF. In DNA form, the CDR3 reads TGTGCCAGCAGTATACCGGGACAGCCCTTCGGGGAGACCCAGTACTTC. The genes are TRBV12-3 or TRBV12-4 and TRBJ2-5; 7 bases align to TRBD1. This CDR3 is built from 16 residues. With 5 bases clipped from V and 5 bases from J, the junction kept 14 bases outside the gene matches.

V is TRBV7-2 and J is TRBJ1-3; a possible D gene is TRBD1 (5 bases). CDR3 length: 17 amino acids. Trimming removed 4 bases from V and 3 bases from J, with 19 bases in between. Germline values: CDR1 SGHTA, CDR2 FQGNSA. The DNA for the CDR3 is TGTGCCAGCAGCTCTAGATATCCGGGGCAGCTTGGAAACACCATATATTTT. It translates to CASSSRYPGQLGNTIYF.

This clonotype was found a few times. The chain carries TRBV12-3 or TRBV12-4 and TRBJ2-7; a weak D match, TRBD2 (6 bases). The CDR3 contains 14 residues. V lost 3 bases to trimming and J lost 5 bases, with 14 bases between them. The CDR3 protein is CASSFGGGVHEQYF. In nucleotides, the CDR3 is TGTGCCAGCAGTTTTGGCGGAGGGGTCCACGAGCAGTACTTC.

The chain couples TRBV5-6 to TRBJ2-3; tentative D call: TRBD2 (6 bases). V was shortened by 0 bases and J by 7 bases, with 15 bases between the two germline ends. In germline, CDR1 is SGHDT, CDR2 YYEEEE. The CDR3 loop spans 15 amino acids. CDR3 DNA sequence: TGTGCCAGCAGCTTGGCGGGAGCCCTCAAAAATACGCAGTATTTT. Amino acid sequence: CASSLAGALKNTQYF.

This chain joins TRBV7-9 and TRBJ1-2; possible D gene TRBD1, 5 bases. V gave up 0 bases and J gave up 2 bases, with 7 bases separating them. The germline V gene has CDR1 SEHNR and CDR2 FQNEAQ (reference sequence). The CDR3 has 14 amino acids. The CDR3 DNA reads TGTGCCAGCAGCTTAGCGACAGTCAACTATGGCTACACCTTC. Its protein product is CASSLATVNYGYTF.

The chain carries TRBV12-3 or TRBV12-4 and TRBJ2-5, with 7 bases identical to TRBD2. Trimming at V came to 3 bases and at J to 5 bases, leaving 24 bases not matched to a gene. This CDR3 comprises 20 residues. The CDR3 nucleotides are TGTGCCAGCAGTTTTAGCGTGGGGAGGGTAGCTGTCCTGCGTTTGGAGACCCAGTACTTC. This gives the protein CASSFSVGRVAVLRLETQYF.

The rearrangement uses TRBV11-1 and TRBJ2-1, with 8 bases fitting TRBD2. Germline loops: CDR1 SGHAT, CDR2 FQDESV (reference sequence). Trimming at V came to 1 base and at J to 5 bases, leaving 7 bases not matched to a gene. The CDR3 totals 16 residues. The CDR3 DNA reads as TGTGCCAGCAGCTTAGTCAAAGCGGGAGCCCACAATGAGCAGTTCTTC. Protein product: CASSLVKAGAHNEQFF.

The chain has TRBV20-1 and TRBJ2-3; D unclear. Between the trimmed V and J ends, which lost 6 bases and 4 bases, there was a span of 8 bases. CDR3 length equals 11 residues. The germline V gene encodes CDR1 DFQATT and CDR2 SNEGSKA (reference sequence). The CDR3 coding sequence is TGCAGTGCCCAAACTTCAGATACGCAGTATTTT. As protein: CSAQTSDTQYF.

The chain has TRBV12-3 or TRBV12-4 and TRBJ2-3; TRBD2 aligns across 8 bases. Trimming cost V 3 bases and J 4 bases; bases outside gene matches: 6. CDR3 length: 15 residues. This chain's CDR3 is CASSLTGREADTQYF. The CDR3 nucleotides read TGTGCCAGCAGTTTGACCGGGAGGGAGGCAGATACGCAGTATTTT.

Ten or more counts support this clonotype. This sequence joins TRBV6-6 and TRBJ2-7; tentatively, D is TRBD1 (6 bases). V dropped 0 bases and J dropped 1 base, with 22 bases sitting between them. Per germline, CDR1 MNHNY and CDR2 SVGAGI (reference sequence). The CDR3 is 19 amino acids. Here the CDR3 DNA reads TGTGCCAGCAGTTACTCGACTAAGGCGCCAGGGGCCCTATCCTACGAGCAGTACTTC. Translating gives CASSYSTKAPGALSYEQYF.

This clonotype was seen only a few times. This sequence joins TRBV19 and TRBJ1-2; 7 nucleotides match TRBD1. The CDR3 consists of 17 residues. The trim removed 3 bases at V and 3 bases at J, leaving 13 bases unmatched. Germline values: CDR1 LNHDA, CDR2 SQIVND (reference sequence). The CDR3 region is CASSMAAGGFDHYGYTF. The CDR3 DNA reads TGTGCCAGTAGTATGGCGGCAGGGGGGTTTGACCACTATGGCTACACCTTC.

The chain uses TRBV28 and TRBJ1-1, with D possibly TRBD1 on 5 matching bases. The CDR3 is made up of 16 amino acids. Trimming shortened V by 3 bases and J by 2 bases, and 16 bases separated the two germline ends. The germline CDR1 and CDR2 sequences are MDHEN and SYDVKM. CDR3 in DNA: TGTGCCAGCAGTTTGCCCGCGGGGGGGGGTAACACTGAAGCTTTCTTT. It yields the protein CASSLPAGGGNTEAFF.

The gene calls are TRBV5-1 and TRBJ1-5, with TRBD1 as a possible D gene (6 bases). With 4 bases removed from V and 0 bases from J, the gap between germline ends came to 11 bases. Germline V gene sequence: CDR1 SGHRS, CDR2 YFSETQ. This CDR3 contains 15 residues. For the CDR3, the DNA is TGCGCCAGCAGCCCCGGGACACTTAGCAATCAGCCCCAGCATTTT. It translates to CASSPGTLSNQPQHF.

This clonotype was seen more than once but under ten times. The gene calls are TRBV14 and TRBJ2-7; D possibly matches TRBD1 or TRBD2 (5 bases each). The V and J ends lost 1 base and 0 bases respectively, with 19 bases between them. Germline assignment: CDR1 SGHDN and CDR2 FVKESK. CDR3 size: 18 residues. CDR3 protein: CASSQVAFRGLSSYEQYF. DNA of the CDR3: TGTGCCAGCAGCCAAGTGGCCTTTCGGGGCCTCAGCTCCTACGAGCAGTACTTC.